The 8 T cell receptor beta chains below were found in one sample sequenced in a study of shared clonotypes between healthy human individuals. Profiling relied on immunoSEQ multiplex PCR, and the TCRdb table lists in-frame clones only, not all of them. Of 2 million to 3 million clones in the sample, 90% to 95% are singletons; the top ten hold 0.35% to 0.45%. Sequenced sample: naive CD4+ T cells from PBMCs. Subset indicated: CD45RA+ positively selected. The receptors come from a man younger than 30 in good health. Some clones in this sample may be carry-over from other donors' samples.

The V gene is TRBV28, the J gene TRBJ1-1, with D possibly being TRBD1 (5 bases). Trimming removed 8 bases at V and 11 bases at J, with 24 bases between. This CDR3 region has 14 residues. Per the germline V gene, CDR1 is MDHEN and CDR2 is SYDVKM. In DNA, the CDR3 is TGTGCCAGCGACCCTGGACTGATGAGGGGCTTGGCTTTCTTT. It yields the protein CASDPGLMRGLAFF.

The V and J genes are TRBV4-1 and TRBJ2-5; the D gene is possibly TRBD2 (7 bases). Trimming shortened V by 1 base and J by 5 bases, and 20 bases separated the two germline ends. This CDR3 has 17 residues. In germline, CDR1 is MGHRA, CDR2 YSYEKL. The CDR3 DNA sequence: TGCGCCAGCAGCCAAGTATCCCGCGGGGGCCTCCAGGAGACCCAGTACTTC. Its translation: CASSQVSRGGLQETQYF.

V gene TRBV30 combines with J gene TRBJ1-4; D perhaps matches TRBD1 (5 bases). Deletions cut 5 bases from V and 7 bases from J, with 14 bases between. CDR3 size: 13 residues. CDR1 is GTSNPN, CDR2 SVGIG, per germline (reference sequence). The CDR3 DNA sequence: TGTGCCTGGGTTCCCAGGGAGGGTGAAAAACTGTTTTTT. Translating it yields CAWVPREGEKLFF. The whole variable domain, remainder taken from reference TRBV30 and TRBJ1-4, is SQTIHQWPATLVQPVGSPLSLECTVEGTSNPNLYWYRQAAGRGLQLLFYSVGIGQISSEVPQNLSASRPQDRQFILSSKKLLLSDSGFYLCAWVPREGEKLFFGSGTQLSVL.

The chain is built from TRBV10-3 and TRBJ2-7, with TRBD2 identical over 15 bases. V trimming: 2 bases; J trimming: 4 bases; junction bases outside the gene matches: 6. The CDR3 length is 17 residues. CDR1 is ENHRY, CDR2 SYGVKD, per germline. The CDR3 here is CAISEPRTSGGDYEQYF. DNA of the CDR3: TGTGCCATCAGTGAGCCCCGGACTAGCGGGGGGGATTACGAGCAGTACTTC.

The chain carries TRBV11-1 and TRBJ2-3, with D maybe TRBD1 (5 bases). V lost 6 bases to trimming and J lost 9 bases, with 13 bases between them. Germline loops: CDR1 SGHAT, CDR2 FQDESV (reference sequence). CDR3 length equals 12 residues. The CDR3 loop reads CASSPMGPTQYF. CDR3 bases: TGTGCCAGCAGTCCTATGGGGCCAACGCAGTATTTT.

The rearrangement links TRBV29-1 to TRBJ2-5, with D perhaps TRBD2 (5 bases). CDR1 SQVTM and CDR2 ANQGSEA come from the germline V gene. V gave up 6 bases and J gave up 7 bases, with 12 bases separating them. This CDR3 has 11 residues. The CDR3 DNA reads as TGCAGCGTGGTACTGAGCGGGACCCAGTACTTC. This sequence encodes CSVVLSGTQYF.

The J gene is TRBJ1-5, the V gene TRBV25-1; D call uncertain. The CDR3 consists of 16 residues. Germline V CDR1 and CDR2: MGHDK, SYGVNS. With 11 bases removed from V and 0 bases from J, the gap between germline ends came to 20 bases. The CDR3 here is CAGPYEDGDSNQPQHF. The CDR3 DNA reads TGTGCCGGACCATATGAGGACGGGGATAGCAATCAGCCCCAGCATTTT.

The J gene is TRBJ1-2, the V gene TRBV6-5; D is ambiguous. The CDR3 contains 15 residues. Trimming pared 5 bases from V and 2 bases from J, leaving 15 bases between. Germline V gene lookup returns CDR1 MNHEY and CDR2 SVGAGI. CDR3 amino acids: CASSPYASGNYGYTF. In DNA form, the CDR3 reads TGTGCCAGCAGTCCCTATGCCTCGGGGAACTATGGCTACACCTTC.